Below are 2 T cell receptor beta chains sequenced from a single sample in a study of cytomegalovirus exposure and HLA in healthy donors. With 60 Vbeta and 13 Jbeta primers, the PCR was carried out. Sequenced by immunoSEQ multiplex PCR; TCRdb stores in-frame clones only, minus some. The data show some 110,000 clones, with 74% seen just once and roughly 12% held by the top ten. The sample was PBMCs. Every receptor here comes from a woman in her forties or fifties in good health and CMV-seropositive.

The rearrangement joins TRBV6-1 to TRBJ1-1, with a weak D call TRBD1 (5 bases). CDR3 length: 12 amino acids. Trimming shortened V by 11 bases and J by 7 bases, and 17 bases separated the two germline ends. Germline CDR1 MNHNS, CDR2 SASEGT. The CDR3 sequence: CAVSGGIGEAFF. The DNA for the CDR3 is TGTGCCGTCAGCGGGGGAATCGGTGAAGCTTTCTTT.

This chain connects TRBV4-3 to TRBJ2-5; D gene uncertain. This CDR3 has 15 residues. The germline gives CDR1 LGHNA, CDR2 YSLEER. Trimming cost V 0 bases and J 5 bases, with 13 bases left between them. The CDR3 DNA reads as TGCGCCAGCAGCCAAGATCGGGTAGTCGTGGAGACCCAGTACTTC. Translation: CASSQDRVVVETQYF.